Listed here is a single T cell receptor beta chain. This entry is derived from a study of blood T cell repertoires in COVID-19. Data came from immunoSEQ multiplex PCR; TCRdb stores just in-frame clones and leaves some out. The repertoire holds some 500,000 clones, roughly 90% seen once, with around 1.9% in the top ten. The CDR3 is 15 amino acids. With 1 base removed from V and 3 bases from J, the gap between germline ends came to 12 bases. Germline CDR1 KGHSH, CDR2 LQKENI. The source of this sequence is a woman in her thirties or forties who had recovered from COVID-19. Sequenced material: PBMCs or T cells enriched from blood (not recorded which). The rearrangement uses TRBV18 and TRBJ1-1, with D perhaps TRBD1 (5 bases). The CDR3 DNA is TGTGCCAGCTCACCACTGGGGGGGGACCACACTGAAGCTTTCTTT. It specifies CASSPLGGDHTEAFF.